The entry that follows covers one T cell receptor beta chain sequence. Its antigen is not yet known. Base qualities were left out, and no much larger clone turns up one base away. CDR1 and CDR2 are drawn from the germline V gene (reference sequence): LNHDA, SQIVND. Spanning cysteine to phenylalanine, the CDR3 consists of 14 amino acids. The CDR3 DNA has 42 bases and is translated from base 1. V loses 3 bases of germline sequence and J loses 8 bases, and the interval between the two ends is 13 bases. The EasySep Human CD8+ T Cell Enrichment Kit was used on day 10 to isolate CD8+ T cells from every culture. These data originate in a study of CD8 T cell repertoires and HIV-1 epitope variants (TCRdb year 2020). Study-wide context: In separate culture wells, T cells were stimulated with each of twenty-five peptides that represented autologous and known Gag and Nef epitope variants. The control conditions were a CMV, EBV and flu peptide pool, the Ebola AY9 epitope as a negative control, and a well with no peptide. The epitopes tested were three Gag epitope families plus Nef HW9 and YT9. Using the EasySep Human T Cell Enrichment Kit, T cells were enriched and then co-cultured with an equal number of autologous T cell-negative cells acting as antigen-presenting cells. For around 10 days the cultures were kept in IMDM with gentamicin, and on days 3 and 7 half of the media was changed with IL-2, IL-7 and IL-15 added. An aliquot of 1M T cells was saved as an uncultured baseline condition, separate from the 80 to 95 T cell cultures. A total of more than 80 T cell cultures were run, with each culture condition done in triplicate except for one peptide, which was done in duplicate. General conclusions and limits of the study: Fewer than 10 antigen-specific TCR beta clonotypes were identified, and five or six of them appeared cross-reactive for autologous or known escape epitope variants. The Nef KF9 family was recognized by five clonotypes and the HW9 family by one, and no responses to the TAALDMSHF plasma variant were observed. The assay could identify only TCR beta chains and pointed to proliferation in response to antigen, not to T cell function or cytokine profile.

TCR beta CDR3 regions were sequenced at survey depth on the immunoSEQ platform. The QIAamp DNA micro kit was used to extract genomic DNA from every cultured and uncultured CD8+ T cell population. From the authors' description of their analysis: Any sample with under 5,000 productive reads was excluded, and this exclusion removed about 7% of the roughly 80 cultures stimulated with HIV peptides. Sequences were trimmed to CDR3 by a MANAFEST web app, and nonproductive sequences, CDR3s under 5 amino acids, and sequences not starting with C or ending with F/W were removed. To count as antigen-specific, a clonotype had to be expanded in at least 2 of 3 replicates compared with the no-peptide control at FDR 0.01, and only within one epitope family. Specific clonotypes also needed at least fivefold higher frequency than in wells stimulated with peptides from other epitope families. The source is immuneACCESS, and TCRdb retained only in-frame sequences with V and J called. Part of the clones is not carried over; for the studies checked, unresolved V genes explain less than half of this, and the remainder is unexplained. V, J and clone size were drawn from that table, and D and trimming were deduced from the DNA. For this sample the table gives approximately 5,100 clones, of which roughly two thirds were detected only once. 35% to 55% of the sample goes to the ten largest clones.

This TCR derives from a male donor with HIV. Sequencing was carried out using cultured CD8+ T cells derived from PBMCs. The chain joins TRBV19 to TRBJ2-2; TRBD2 is possibly the D segment (5 matching bases). The DNA sequence is given as TGTGCCAGTAGTATCGGGATTACGGCGGGGGAGCTGTTTTTT. Protein translation: CASSIGITAGELFF.